A selection of T cell receptor beta chains follows, all from one sample in a study of cytomegalovirus exposure and HLA in healthy donors. The data were produced by immunoSEQ multiplex PCR, yet TCRdb's version contains in-frame clones alone and is incomplete. The table has 70,000 or so clones, roughly 92% seen once. The sequenced sample was PBMCs. These receptors were collected from a woman between 18 and 30 years old in good health and CMV-seropositive. CDR3s include the opening cysteine and the closing phenylalanine or tryptophan. The order of the fields is clone size, V gene, J gene, D gene, CDR3 protein, CDR3 DNA. The D gene is left open where the match is weak. Expanded clones are given a class, and other clones once, few, many or no size at all.

>.|TRBV14|TRBJ2-1|.
CASSPSRGTGAFTYNEQFF
TGTGCCAGCAGCCCCTCGCGGGGAACAGGGGCCTTTACATACAATGAGCAGTTCTTC
>.|TRBV29-1|TRBJ2-7|.
CSAGITLVTYEQYF
TGCAGCGCCGGGATAACCCTAGTAACCTACGAGCAGTACTTC
>few|TRBV15|TRBJ2-3|TRBD2
CATSREKRGATDTQYF
TGTGCCACCAGCAGGGAAAAGCGGGGGGCAACAGATACGCAGTATTTT
>.|TRBV6-1|TRBJ2-3|TRBD2
CASSEGGLADTQYF
TGTGCCAGCAGTGAAGGGGGACTAGCAGATACGCAGTATTTT
>once|TRBV2|TRBJ1-5|TRBD1
CASRGDRGSNQPQHF
TGTGCCAGCAGGGGGGACAGGGGGAGCAATCAGCCCCAGCATTTT
>.|TRBV7-8|TRBJ2-3|TRBD2
CASSPLGGRGTDTQYF
TGTGCCAGCAGCCCATTGGGGGGGAGGGGAACAGATACGCAGTATTTT
>.|TRBV10-3|TRBJ2-3|.
CAISVGRTDMQYF
TGTGCCATCAGTGTAGGTCGCACAGATATGCAGTATTTT
>.|TRBV10-2|TRBJ1-1|.
CASSFRNTEAFF
TGCGCCAGCAGTTTTAGGAACACTGAAGCTTTCTTT
>.|TRBV19|TRBJ2-3|.
CASSIGQAKVDTQYF
TGTGCCAGTAGTATAGGCCAGGCGAAGGTAGATACGCAGTATTTT
>.|TRBV27|TRBJ2-1|TRBD1
CASSSGTGGTYNEQFF
TGTGCCAGCAGTTCTGGGACAGGGGGCACCTACAATGAGCAGTTCTTC
>.|TRBV5-6|TRBJ2-7|TRBD2
CASSEMGGRAVSDEQYF
TGTGCCAGCAGTGAGATGGGTGGGAGGGCCGTATCCGACGAGCAGTACTTC
>.|TRBV2|TRBJ1-2|TRBD1
CASRTGTVGYGYTF
TGTGCCAGCAGGACCGGGACAGTAGGCTATGGCTACACCTTC
>.|TRBV27|TRBJ1-5|.
CASSPGYGNQPQHF
TGTGCCAGCAGCCCAGGGTATGGCAATCAGCCCCAGCATTTT
>.|TRBV6-5|TRBJ1-3|.
CASSYSTGGDTIYF
TGTGCCAGCAGTTACTCGACCGGGGGAGACACCATATATTTT
>.|TRBV28|TRBJ2-5|TRBD2
CASSSLAGAGETQYF
TGTGCCAGCAGTTCACTAGCGGGGGCGGGAGAGACCCAGTACTTC
>.|TRBV30|TRBJ1-1|TRBD1
CARRTYRGKNTEAFF
TGTGCCCGCAGAACCTACAGGGGAAAGAACACTGAAGCTTTCTTT
>.|TRBV6-6|TRBJ1-2|TRBD1
CASRPGQGFNGYTF
TGTGCCAGCAGACCCGGACAGGGTTTTAATGGCTACACCTTC
>.|TRBV4-2|TRBJ1-5|.
CASSQDSSFNSNQPQHF
TGTGCCAGCAGCCAAGATAGCAGCTTCAATAGCAATCAGCCCCAGCATTTT
>.|TRBV9|TRBJ2-7|.
CASSLQAGSSYEQYF
TGTGCCAGCAGCCTACAAGCTGGGAGCTCCTACGAGCAGTACTTC
>.|TRBV27|TRBJ2-7|.
CASSPDTRAWNEQYF
TGTGCCAGCAGTCCCGACACCAGGGCTTGGAACGAGCAGTACTTC
>.|TRBV29-1|TRBJ1-1|.
CSVEERVAGGSEAFF
TGCAGCGTTGAAGAAAGGGTTGCGGGGGGCTCTGAAGCTTTCTTT
>.|TRBV5-8|TRBJ1-1|.
CASSPPGRGPLSTEAFF
TGTGCCAGCAGCCCCCCCGGGAGGGGACCCCTGAGCACTGAAGCTTTCTTT
>.|TRBV30|TRBJ2-7|TRBD2
CAWRWEGFAYEQYF
TGTGCCTGGAGGTGGGAGGGATTTGCCTACGAGCAGTACTTC
>.|TRBV5-1|TRBJ2-4|TRBD1
CASSLFDRGAKNIQYF
TGCGCCAGCAGCTTGTTCGACAGGGGGGCCAAAAACATTCAGTACTTC
>.|TRBV7-8|TRBJ1-1|.
CASSLLGATEAFF
TGTGCCAGCAGCTTATTGGGGGCCACTGAAGCTTTCTTT
>once|TRBV6-5|TRBJ2-3|TRBD2
CASSYTASGGDTQYF
TGTGCCAGCAGTTACACTGCTAGCGGGGGAGATACGCAGTATTTT
>.|TRBV7-8|TRBJ2-5|TRBD2
CASSLVGSGGPETQYF
TGTGCCAGCAGCTTAGTAGGTAGCGGGGGCCCAGAGACCCAGTACTTC
>.|TRBV19|TRBJ1-5|TRBD1
CASTRQGGNQPQHF
TGTGCCAGTACCCGACAGGGGGGGAATCAGCCCCAGCATTTT
>.|TRBV6-5|TRBJ2-5|.
CASSSEEQETQYF
TGTGCCAGCAGCTCGGAGGAGCAAGAGACCCAGTACTTC
>.|TRBV6-1|TRBJ2-1|TRBD1
CASSPTGERIEQFF
TGTGCCAGCAGCCCAACAGGGGAGCGCATTGAGCAGTTCTTC
>few|TRBV30|TRBJ1-2|TRBD1
CAWSDYRGNNYGYTF
TGTGCCTGGAGTGACTACAGGGGGAATAACTATGGCTACACCTTC
>.|TRBV25-1|TRBJ2-6|.
CASSEPGVGVLTF
TGTGCCAGCAGTGAACCCGGGGTAGGCGTCCTGACTTTC
>.|TRBV2|TRBJ2-3|.
CASSARDTQYF
TGTGCCAGCAGTGCCCGAGATACGCAGTATTTT
>.|TRBV29-1|TRBJ2-3|.
CSVEVGGSSDTQYF
TGCAGCGTTGAAGTAGGAGGCAGTTCAGATACGCAGTATTTT
>.|TRBV5-5|TRBJ2-1|.
CASSFRLGLYNEQFF
TGTGCCAGCAGCTTCCGACTAGGACTTTACAATGAGCAGTTCTTC
>.|TRBV5-6|TRBJ2-3|TRBD1
CASSFARTGGAVDTQYF
TGTGCCAGCAGCTTTGCGCGGACAGGGGGCGCGGTAGATACGCAGTATTTT
>.|TRBV2|TRBJ1-5|TRBD1
CASSMDRKDQPQHF
TGTGCCAGCAGTATGGACAGGAAAGATCAGCCCCAGCATTTT
>.|TRBV4-1|TRBJ2-3|.
CASSLSGDTQYF
TGCGCCAGCAGCCTAAGTGGCGATACGCAGTATTTT
>.|TRBV2|TRBJ1-1|.
CASGSGDMNTEAFF
TGTGCCAGCGGATCAGGCGATATGAACACTGAAGCTTTCTTT
>.|TRBV18|TRBJ2-7|.
CASSRSSGGGGFEQYF
TGTGCCAGCTCACGGTCATCAGGTGGAGGAGGGTTCGAGCAGTACTTC
>.|TRBV7-6|TRBJ2-2|TRBD2
CASSPGTSGRGTGELFF
TGTGCCAGCAGCCCGGGGACTAGCGGGAGGGGAACCGGGGAGCTGTTTTTT
>.|TRBV19|TRBJ1-5|TRBD1
CASSSQTGGKPQHF
TGTGCCAGTAGTTCTCAGACAGGGGGCAAGCCCCAGCATTTT
>.|TRBV2|TRBJ2-2|TRBD1
CASRGMTGSGELFF
TGTGCCAGCAGGGGAATGACAGGGTCCGGGGAGCTGTTTTTT
>.|TRBV27|TRBJ2-3|.
CASRLGGALADTQYF
TGTGCCAGCAGGTTAGGGGGGGCCCTCGCAGATACGCAGTATTTT
>.|TRBV30|TRBJ2-7|.
CAWSPGYEQYF
TGTGCCTGGAGTCCCGGCTACGAGCAGTACTTC
>.|TRBV7-2|TRBJ2-3|TRBD2
CASSHTPGGSLSTDTQYF
TGTGCCAGCAGCCACACCCCGGGGGGGTCACTTAGCACAGATACGCAGTATTTT